This T cell receptor beta chain was documented in a study of control samples from healthy donors and cancer patients. The V and J ends lost 11 bases and 10 bases respectively, with 11 bases between them. The CDR3 has 9 residues. The germline V gene encodes CDR1 SNHLY and CDR2 FYNNEI. The method was immunoSEQ multiplex PCR; TCRdb's version includes in-frame clones alone and lacks a portion of them. The sample includes some 120,000 clones, approximately 90% of them seen just once. The sample consisted of blood. The V gene is TRBV2, the J gene TRBJ1-1; no clear D. This clonotype was sampled from a young man in good health. The CDR3 reads CALRDRAFF. CDR3 nucleotide sequence: TGTGCCCTAAGGGATAGAGCTTTCTTT. Full variable domain (remainder filled in from reference TRBV2 and TRBJ1-1): EPEVTQTPSHQVTQMGQEVILRCVPISNHLYFYWYRQILGQKVEFLVSFYNNEISEKSEIFDDQFSVERPDGSNFTLKIRSTKLEDSAMYFCALRDRAFFGQGTRLTVV.